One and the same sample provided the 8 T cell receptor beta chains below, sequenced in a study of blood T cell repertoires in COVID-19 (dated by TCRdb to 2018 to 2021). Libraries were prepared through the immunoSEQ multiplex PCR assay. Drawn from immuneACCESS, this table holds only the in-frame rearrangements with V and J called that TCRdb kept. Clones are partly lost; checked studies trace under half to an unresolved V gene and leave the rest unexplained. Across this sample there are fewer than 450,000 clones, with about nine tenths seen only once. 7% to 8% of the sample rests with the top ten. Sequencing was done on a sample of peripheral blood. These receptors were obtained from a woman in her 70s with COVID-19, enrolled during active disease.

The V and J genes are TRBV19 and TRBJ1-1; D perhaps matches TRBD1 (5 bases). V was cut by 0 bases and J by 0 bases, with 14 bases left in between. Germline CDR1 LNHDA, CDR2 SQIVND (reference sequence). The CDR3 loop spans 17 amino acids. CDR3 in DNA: TGTGCCAGTAGTATAGATCTTCAGGGAACGGTGAACACTGAAGCTTTCTTT. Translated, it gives CASSIDLQGTVNTEAFF.

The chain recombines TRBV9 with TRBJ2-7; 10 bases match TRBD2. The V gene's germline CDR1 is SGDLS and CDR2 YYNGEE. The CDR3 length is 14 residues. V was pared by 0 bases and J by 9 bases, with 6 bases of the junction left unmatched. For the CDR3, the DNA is TGTGCCAGCAGCGTAGCCAGCGGGGGGGCAGGGCAGTACTTC. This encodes CASSVASGGAGQYF. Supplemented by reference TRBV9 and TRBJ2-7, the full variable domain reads DSGVTQTPKHLITATGQRVTLRCSPRSGDLSVYWYQQSLDQGLQFLIQYYNGEERAKGNILERFSAQQFPDLHSELNLSSLELGDSALYFCASSVASGGAGQYFGPGTRLTVT.

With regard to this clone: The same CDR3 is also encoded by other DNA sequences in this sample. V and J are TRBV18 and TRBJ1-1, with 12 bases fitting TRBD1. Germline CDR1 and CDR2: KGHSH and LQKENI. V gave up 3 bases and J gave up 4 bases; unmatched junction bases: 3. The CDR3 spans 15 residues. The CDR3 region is CASSPLGQGATEAFF. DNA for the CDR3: TGTGCCAGCTCACCCCTGGGACAGGGGGCCACTGAAGCTTTCTTT. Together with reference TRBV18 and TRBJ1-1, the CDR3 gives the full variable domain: NAGVMQNPRHLVRRRGQEARLRCSPMKGHSHVYWYRQLPEEGLKFMVYLQKENIIDESGMPKERFSAEFPKEGPSILRIQQVVRGDSAAYFCASSPLGQGATEAFFGQGTRLTVV.

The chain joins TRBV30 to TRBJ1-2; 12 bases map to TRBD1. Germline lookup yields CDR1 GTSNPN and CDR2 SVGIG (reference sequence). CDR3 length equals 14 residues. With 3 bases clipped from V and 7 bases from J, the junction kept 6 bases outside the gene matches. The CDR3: CAWSGDRGLRGYTF. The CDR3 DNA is TGTGCCTGGAGCGGGGACAGGGGGCTGCGTGGCTACACCTTC.

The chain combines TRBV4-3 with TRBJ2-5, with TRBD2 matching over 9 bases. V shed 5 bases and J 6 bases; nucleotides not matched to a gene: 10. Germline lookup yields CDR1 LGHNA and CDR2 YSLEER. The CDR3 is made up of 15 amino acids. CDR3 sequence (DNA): TGCGCCAGCAGCTCGGCTAGCGGGGCAGGGAAGACCCAGTACTTC. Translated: CASSSASGAGKTQYF.

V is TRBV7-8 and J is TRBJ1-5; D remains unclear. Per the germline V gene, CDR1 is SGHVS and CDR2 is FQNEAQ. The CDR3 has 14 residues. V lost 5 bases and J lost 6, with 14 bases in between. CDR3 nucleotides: TGTGCCAGCAGCAGTCCTAACGGGGTTCAGCCCCAGCATTTT. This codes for CASSSPNGVQPQHF.

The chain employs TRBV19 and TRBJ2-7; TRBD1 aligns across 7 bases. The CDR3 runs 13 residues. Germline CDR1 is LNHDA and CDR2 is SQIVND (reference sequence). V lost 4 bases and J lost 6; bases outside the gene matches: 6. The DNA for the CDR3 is TGTGCCAGTAGTAGGAGACAGGGCCGCGAGCAGTACTTC. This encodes CASSRRQGREQYF.

The CDR3 reads CASSLVAGDSYEQYF. In nucleotides, the CDR3 is TGTGCCAGCAGCTTGGTAGCGGGGGACTCCTACGAGCAGTACTTC. This chain joins TRBV5-8 and TRBJ2-7; 9 bases align to TRBD2. This CDR3 has 15 residues. Trimming removed 0 bases from V and 0 bases from J; junction bases left unmatched: 1. Germline CDR1 SGHTS, CDR2 YDEGEE.